A selection of T cell receptor beta chains follows, all from one sample in a study of chemoradiotherapy in HPV16-positive cancers. The table came from immunoSEQ multiplex PCR; TCRdb's copy has only in-frame clones and leaves some out. This sample has approximately 34,000 clones, with nearly 90% found just once. The sequencing here drew on blood, taken from a patient who underwent chemoradiotherapy. The origin of the receptors is a human donor with HPV-associated anogenital cancer. CDR3s include the opening cysteine and the closing phenylalanine or tryptophan. The D gene is left open where the match is weak.

>.|TRBV5-1|TRBJ1-1
CASSSLASNTEAFF
>.|TRBV5-4|TRBJ2-3
CASSFGVTASSSTDTQYF
>.|TRBV5-1|TRBJ2-7
CASSSEGTVVPEQYF
>.|TRBV6-1|TRBJ1-6
CASSLRGSSPLHF
>TRBD1|TRBV30|TRBJ1-1
CAWSVGTGNTEAFF
>.|TRBV19|TRBJ1-5
CASRAGTSNQPQHF
>.|TRBV5-6|TRBJ2-2
CASSLDREGAGELFF
>TRBD1|TRBV18|TRBJ2-7
CASSPPGQGSYEQYF
>.|TRBV9|TRBJ1-1
CASSVGASNTEAFF
>.|TRBV19|TRBJ1-2
CASTLADRNYGYTF
>TRBD1|TRBV5-4|TRBJ1-2
CASSWTGPVGYTF
>TRBD2|TRBV19|TRBJ2-3
CASGTGGRPDTQYF
>.|TRBV18|TRBJ1-6
CASSPPPGQDSPLHF
>TRBD1|TRBV7-6|TRBJ1-6
CASSSDRVRYNSPLHF
>.|TRBV11-2|TRBJ1-6
CASSFPGGRYSPLHF
>.|TRBV18|TRBJ1-6
CASSPLQLPHYNSPLHF
>TRBD2|TRBV18|TRBJ2-6
CAGSPPGGSANVLTF
>.|TRBV7-2|TRBJ1-1
CASSLAPGNTEAFF
>TRBD2|TRBV7-9|TRBJ2-7
CASSLKPGLATTYEQYF
>.|TRBV10-3|TRBJ2-5
CAISESGSQETQYF
>TRBD1|TRBV11-3|TRBJ1-2
CASSPGQTVNGYTF
>.|TRBV19|TRBJ1-5
CASSPQEANQPQHF
>.|TRBV7-9|TRBJ2-4
CASSLAGRVAKNIQYF
>.|TRBV6-5|TRBJ2-1
CASSYSTQRRVQFF
>TRBD1|TRBV6-6|TRBJ1-2
CASSPDRGTNYGYTF
>TRBD1|TRBV29-1|TRBJ2-1
CSVEGTGRSYNEQFF
>TRBD1|TRBV11-2|TRBJ1-3
CASSLNPGQGISAGNTIYF
>.|TRBV18|TRBJ1-2
CASSPQGRNYGYTF
>TRBD1|TRBV7-2|TRBJ2-2
CASSFRDSTGELFF